This T cell receptor (beta chain) is drawn from a study of Ad26.COV2.S vaccination and SARS-CoV-2 variants. Study-wide context: This donor came from the COV1001 trial of Ad26.COV2.S.

Sequenced by immunoSEQ multiplex PCR; TCRdb stores in-frame clones only, minus some. This table has more than 300,000 clones, just over 85% appearing once. Treatment noted: some 20 received Ad26.COV2.S at low or high dose, single or two shots; a few received placebo; per-sample allocation not given. Sample collection was performed on day 63 after the first vaccine or placebo injection. This adult donor, from Boston, was 18-55 years old. As concerns this clone: Its antigen remains unidentified.

Study outcomes and limitations: Breadth, reportedly substantial, characterized the spike-specific CD8+ and CD4+ T cell responses after vaccination.

CDR3 length equals 15 residues. Deletions cut 0 bases from V and 3 bases from J, with 9 bases between. Per the germline V gene, CDR1 is SGDLS and CDR2 is YYNGEE. The source material was peripheral blood, sampled in a trial of Ad26.COV2.S vaccine versus placebo. The chain uses TRBV9 and TRBJ2-2; no definite D call. The receptor's source is a person aged 18 to 65 who received the Ad26.COV2.S COVID-19 vaccine or a placebo. CDR3 nucleotides: TGTGCCAGCAGCGTAGGGGTGGGGTACACCGGGGAGCTGTTTTTT. Protein: CASSVGVGYTGELFF.